Sequencing of this TCR beta chain was carried out in a study of shared clonotypes between healthy human individuals. Whole-study results and caveats: Limited genetic and exposure-history diversity came from having few donors.

Germline CDR1 reads SGHRS; CDR2 reads YFSETQ. The CDR3 is made up of 15 amino acids. Trimming cost V 0 bases and J 2 bases; bases outside gene matches: 3. Comments on this clone: Its antigen remains unidentified.

Genomic DNA of every subset was divided equally among multiple immunoSEQ plates. The protocol was immunoSEQ multiplex PCR, while the TCRdb copy is restricted to in-frame clones and leaves out a portion. The sample lists fewer than 650,000 clones; 76% were seen once. The gene calls are TRBV5-1 and TRBJ2-7; 9 bases are shared with TRBD1. This receptor was identified in a woman in her thirties or forties in good health. Some clones in this sample may be carry-over from other donors' samples. Sequences were obtained from PBMCs. The DNA of the CDR3 is TGCGCCAGCAGCTTGGAGGGGACAGGGCCCTACGAGCAGTACTTC. As protein: CASSLEGTGPYEQYF.